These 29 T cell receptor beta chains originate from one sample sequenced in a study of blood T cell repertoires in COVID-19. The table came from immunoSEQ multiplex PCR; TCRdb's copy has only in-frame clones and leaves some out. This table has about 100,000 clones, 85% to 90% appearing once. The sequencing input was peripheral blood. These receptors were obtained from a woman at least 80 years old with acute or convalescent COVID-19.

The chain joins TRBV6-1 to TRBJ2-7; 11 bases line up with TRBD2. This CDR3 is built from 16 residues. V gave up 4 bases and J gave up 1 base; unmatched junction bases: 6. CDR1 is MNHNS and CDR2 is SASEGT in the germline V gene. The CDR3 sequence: CASSGLAGGLSYEQYF. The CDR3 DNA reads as TGTGCCAGCAGTGGCCTAGCGGGGGGTTTATCCTACGAGCAGTACTTC.

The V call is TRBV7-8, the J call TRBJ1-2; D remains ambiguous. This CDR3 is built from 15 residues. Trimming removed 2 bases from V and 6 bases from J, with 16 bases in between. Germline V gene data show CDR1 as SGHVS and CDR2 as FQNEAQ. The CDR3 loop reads CASSLRDSLPDGYTF. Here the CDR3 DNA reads TGTGCCAGCAGCTTACGAGATAGCCTACCGGATGGCTACACCTTC.

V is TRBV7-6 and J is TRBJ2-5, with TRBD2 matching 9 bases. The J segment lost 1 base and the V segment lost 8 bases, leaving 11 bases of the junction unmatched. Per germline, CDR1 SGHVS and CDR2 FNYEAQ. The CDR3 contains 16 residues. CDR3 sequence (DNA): TGTGCCAGCGCCGCCTCTGGAGCGGGGGGCCAAGAGACCCAGTACTTC. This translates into CASAASGAGGQETQYF.

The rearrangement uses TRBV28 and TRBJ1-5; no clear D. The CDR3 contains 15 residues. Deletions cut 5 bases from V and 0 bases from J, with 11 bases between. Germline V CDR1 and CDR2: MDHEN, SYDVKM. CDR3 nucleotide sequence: TGTGCCAGCAGTGCGACGGAGAATAGCAATCAGCCCCAGCATTTT. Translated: CASSATENSNQPQHF.

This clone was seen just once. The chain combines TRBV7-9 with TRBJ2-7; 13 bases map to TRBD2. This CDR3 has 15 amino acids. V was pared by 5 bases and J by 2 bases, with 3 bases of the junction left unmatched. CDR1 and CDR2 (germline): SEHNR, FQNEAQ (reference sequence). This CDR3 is CASSGTSGGAYEQYF. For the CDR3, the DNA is TGTGCCAGCAGCGGAACTAGCGGGGGGGCCTACGAGCAGTACTTC.

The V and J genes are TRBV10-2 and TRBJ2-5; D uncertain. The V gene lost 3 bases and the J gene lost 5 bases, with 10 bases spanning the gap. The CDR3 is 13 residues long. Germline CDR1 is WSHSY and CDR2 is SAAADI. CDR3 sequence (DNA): TGCGCCAGCAGTGATGGGCGCCCGGAGACCCAGTACTTC. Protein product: CASSDGRPETQYF.

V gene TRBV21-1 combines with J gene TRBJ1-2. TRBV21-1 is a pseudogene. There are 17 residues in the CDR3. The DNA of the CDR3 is TGTGCCAGCAGCAAACGGGCGGGTTCCCTTTGGGACTATGGCTACACCTTC. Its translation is CASSKRAGSLWDYGYTF.

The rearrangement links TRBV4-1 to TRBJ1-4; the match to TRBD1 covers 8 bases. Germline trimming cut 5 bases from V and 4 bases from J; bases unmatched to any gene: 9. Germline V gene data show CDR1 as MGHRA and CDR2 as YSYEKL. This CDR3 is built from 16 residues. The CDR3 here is CASSNKYDRGNEKLFF. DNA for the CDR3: TGCGCCAGCAGCAACAAATACGACAGGGGTAATGAAAAACTGTTTTTT.

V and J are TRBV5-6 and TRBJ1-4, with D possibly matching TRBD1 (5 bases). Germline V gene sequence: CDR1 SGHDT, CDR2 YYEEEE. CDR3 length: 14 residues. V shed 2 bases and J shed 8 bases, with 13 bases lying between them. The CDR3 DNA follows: TGTGCCAGCAGCTTCTCTGGGGCGGAGGAAAAACTGTTTTTT. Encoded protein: CASSFSGAEEKLFF.

The CDR3 DNA is TGTGCCATCAGCAAACAGGGGTGGGAGACCCAGTACTTC. Translation: CAISKQGWETQYF. V usage is TRBV10-3 and J usage is TRBJ2-5, with 7 bases matching TRBD1. Per germline, CDR1 ENHRY and CDR2 SYGVKD. The CDR3 contains 13 residues. V trimming: 6 bases; J trimming: 5 bases; junction bases outside the gene matches: 6.

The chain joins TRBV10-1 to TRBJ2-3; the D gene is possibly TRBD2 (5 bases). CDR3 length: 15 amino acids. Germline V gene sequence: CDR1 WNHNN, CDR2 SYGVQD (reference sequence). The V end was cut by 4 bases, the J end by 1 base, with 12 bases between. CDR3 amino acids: CASSGIEGGTDTQYF. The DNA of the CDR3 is TGCGCCAGCAGTGGGATAGAGGGAGGCACAGATACGCAGTATTTT.

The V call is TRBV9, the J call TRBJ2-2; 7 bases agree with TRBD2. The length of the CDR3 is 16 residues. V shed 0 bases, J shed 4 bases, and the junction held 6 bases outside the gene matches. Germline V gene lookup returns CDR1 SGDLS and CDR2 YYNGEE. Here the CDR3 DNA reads TGTGCCAGCAGCGTAGCTACAGCGGGGAGCACCGGGGAGCTGTTTTTT. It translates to CASSVATAGSTGELFF. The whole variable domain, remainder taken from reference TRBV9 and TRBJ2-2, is DSGVTQTPKHLITATGQRVTLRCSPRSGDLSVYWYQQSLDQGLQFLIQYYNGEERAKGNILERFSAQQFPDLHSELNLSSLELGDSALYFCASSVATAGSTGELFFGEGSRLTVL.

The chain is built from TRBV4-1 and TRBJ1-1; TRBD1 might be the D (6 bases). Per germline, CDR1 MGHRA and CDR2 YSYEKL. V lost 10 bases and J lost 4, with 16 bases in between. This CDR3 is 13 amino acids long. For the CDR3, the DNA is TGCGCCACCGAAGCGCGAGGGGGCACTGAAGCTTTCTTT. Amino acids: CATEARGGTEAFF.

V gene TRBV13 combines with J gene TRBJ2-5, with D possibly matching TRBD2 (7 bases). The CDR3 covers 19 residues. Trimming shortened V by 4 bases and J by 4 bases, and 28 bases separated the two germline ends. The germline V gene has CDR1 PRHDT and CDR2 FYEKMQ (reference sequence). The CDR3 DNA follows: TGTGCCAGCAGCTCCGAAAGGGCGGAGTGGGAGGGGGTTCCAGAGACCCAGTACTTC. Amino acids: CASSSERAEWEGVPETQYF.

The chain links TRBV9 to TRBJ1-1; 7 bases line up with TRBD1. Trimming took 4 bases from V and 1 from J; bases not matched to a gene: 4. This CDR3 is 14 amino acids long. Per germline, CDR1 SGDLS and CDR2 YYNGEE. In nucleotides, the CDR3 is TGTGCCAGCAGCACCCAGGGGGGGAACACTGAAGCTTTCTTT. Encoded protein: CASSTQGGNTEAFF.

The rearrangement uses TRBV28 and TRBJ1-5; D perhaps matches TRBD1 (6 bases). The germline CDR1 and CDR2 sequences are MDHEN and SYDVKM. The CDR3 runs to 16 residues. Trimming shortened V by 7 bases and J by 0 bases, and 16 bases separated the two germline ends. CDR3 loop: CASTRYGDTSNQPQHF. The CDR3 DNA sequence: TGTGCCAGCACCCGATATGGGGACACTAGCAATCAGCCCCAGCATTTT.

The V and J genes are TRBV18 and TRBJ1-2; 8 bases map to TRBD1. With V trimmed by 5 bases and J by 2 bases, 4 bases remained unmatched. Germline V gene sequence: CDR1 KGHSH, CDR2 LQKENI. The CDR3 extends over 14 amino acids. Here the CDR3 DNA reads TGTGCCAGCTCAGGCCAGGGGGCAAACTATGGCTACACCTTC. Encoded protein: CASSGQGANYGYTF.

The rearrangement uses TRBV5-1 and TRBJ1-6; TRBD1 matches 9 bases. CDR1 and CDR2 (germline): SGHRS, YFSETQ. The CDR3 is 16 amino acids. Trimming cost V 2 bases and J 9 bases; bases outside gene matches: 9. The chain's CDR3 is CASSFAPGQGFSPLHF. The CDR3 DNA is TGCGCCAGCAGCTTTGCTCCGGGACAGGGTTTTTCACCCCTCCACTTT.

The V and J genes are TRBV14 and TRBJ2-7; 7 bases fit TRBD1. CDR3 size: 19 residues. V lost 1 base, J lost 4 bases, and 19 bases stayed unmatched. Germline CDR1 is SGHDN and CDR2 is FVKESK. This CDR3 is CASSQAISRRDRVWYEQYF. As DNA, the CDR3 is TGTGCCAGCAGCCAAGCCATTTCCCGGCGTGACAGGGTGTGGTACGAGCAGTACTTC.

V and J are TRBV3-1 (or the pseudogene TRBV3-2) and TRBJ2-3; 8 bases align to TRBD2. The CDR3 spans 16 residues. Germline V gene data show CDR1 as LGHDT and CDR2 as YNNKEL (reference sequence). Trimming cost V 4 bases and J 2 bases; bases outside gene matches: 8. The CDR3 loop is CASSLSAGAITDTQYF. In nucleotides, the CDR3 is TGTGCCAGCAGCCTGTCAGCGGGGGCCATCACAGATACGCAGTATTTT.

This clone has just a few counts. The CDR3 coding sequence is TGTGCCAGCAGTTATCCGGGACAGGGGATAGAGACCCAGTACTTC. Protein sequence: CASSYPGQGIETQYF. The chain couples TRBV6-5 to TRBJ2-5, with 10 bases lining up with TRBD1. The CDR3 runs 15 residues. The ends lost 3 bases at V and 4 bases at J; junction bases unmatched: 5. The germline CDR1 and CDR2 sequences are MNHEY and SVGAGI.

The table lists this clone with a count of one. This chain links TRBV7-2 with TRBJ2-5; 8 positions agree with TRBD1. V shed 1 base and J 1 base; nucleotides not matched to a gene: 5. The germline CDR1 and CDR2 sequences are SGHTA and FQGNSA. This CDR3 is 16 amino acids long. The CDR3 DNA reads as TGTGCCAGCAGCTTAGTTCGGGACAGGTTCCAAGAGACCCAGTACTTC. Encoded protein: CASSLVRDRFQETQYF.

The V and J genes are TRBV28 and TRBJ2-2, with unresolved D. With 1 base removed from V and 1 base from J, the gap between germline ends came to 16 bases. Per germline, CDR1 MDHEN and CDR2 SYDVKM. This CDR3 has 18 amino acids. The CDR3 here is CASSLFSVWQENTGELFF. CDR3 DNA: TGTGCCAGCAGTTTATTTTCTGTTTGGCAGGAGAACACCGGGGAGCTGTTTTTT. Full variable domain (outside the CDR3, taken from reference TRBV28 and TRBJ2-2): DVKVTQSSRYLVKRTGEKVFLECVQDMDHENMFWYRQDPGLGLRLIYFSYDVKMKEKGDIPEGYSVSREKKERFSLILESASTNQTSMYLCASSLFSVWQENTGELFFGEGSRLTVL.

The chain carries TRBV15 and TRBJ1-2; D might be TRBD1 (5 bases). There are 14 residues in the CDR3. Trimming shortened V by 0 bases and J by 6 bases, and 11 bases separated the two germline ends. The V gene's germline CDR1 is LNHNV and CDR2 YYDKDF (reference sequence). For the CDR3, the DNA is TGTGCCACCAGCAGAGATCTGTCCAGGGATGGCTACACCTTC. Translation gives CATSRDLSRDGYTF.

CDR3 amino acids: CASSAKWVPGGGEQETQYF. DNA for the CDR3: TGTGCCAGCAGCGCCAAGTGGGTCCCTGGCGGGGGGGAACAAGAGACCCAGTACTTC. The chain joins TRBV4-2 to TRBJ2-5; 9 positions agree with TRBD2. Germline CDR1 is LGHNA and CDR2 is YNFKEQ. V lost 5 bases and J lost 2; bases outside the gene matches: 18. The CDR3 has 19 residues.

The chain's CDR3 is CASSIHYSTGELFF. The CDR3 bases are TGTGCCAGTAGTATCCACTACTCCACCGGGGAGCTGTTTTTT. The V and J genes are TRBV19 and TRBJ2-2; D is undetermined. The V gene's germline CDR1 is LNHDA and CDR2 SQIVND (reference sequence). V lost 3 bases and J 4 bases, leaving 9 bases between the germline ends. CDR3 length equals 14 residues. The variable domain in full, completed from reference TRBV19 and TRBJ2-2, reads DGGITQSPKYLFRKEGQNVTLSCEQNLNHDAMYWYRQDPGQGLRLIYYSQIVNDFQKGDIAEGYSVSREKKESFPLTVTSAQKNPTAFYLCASSIHYSTGELFFGEGSRLTVL.

The CDR3 region is CASNAGQGAYEQYF. CDR3 nucleotide sequence: TGTGCCAGTAACGCGGGACAGGGGGCTTACGAGCAGTACTTC. The chain is built from TRBV6-5 and TRBJ2-7; the match to TRBD1 covers 12 bases. The trim removed 9 bases at V and 4 bases at J, leaving 7 bases unmatched. The CDR3 has 14 residues. Germline V lookup: CDR1 MNHEY, CDR2 SVGAGI.

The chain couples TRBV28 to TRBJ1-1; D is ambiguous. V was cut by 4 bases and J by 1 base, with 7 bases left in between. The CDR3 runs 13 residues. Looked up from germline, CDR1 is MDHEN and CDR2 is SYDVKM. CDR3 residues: CASSSAGNTEAFF. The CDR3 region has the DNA TGTGCCAGCAGTTCAGCAGGGAACACTGAAGCTTTCTTT.

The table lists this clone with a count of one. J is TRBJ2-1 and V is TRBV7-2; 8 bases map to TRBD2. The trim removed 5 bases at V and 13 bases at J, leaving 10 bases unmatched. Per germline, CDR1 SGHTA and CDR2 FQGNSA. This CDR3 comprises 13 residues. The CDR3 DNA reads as TGTGCCAGCAGCCGCTTCCTTGCGGGGGGACAGTTCTTC. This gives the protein CASSRFLAGGQFF.